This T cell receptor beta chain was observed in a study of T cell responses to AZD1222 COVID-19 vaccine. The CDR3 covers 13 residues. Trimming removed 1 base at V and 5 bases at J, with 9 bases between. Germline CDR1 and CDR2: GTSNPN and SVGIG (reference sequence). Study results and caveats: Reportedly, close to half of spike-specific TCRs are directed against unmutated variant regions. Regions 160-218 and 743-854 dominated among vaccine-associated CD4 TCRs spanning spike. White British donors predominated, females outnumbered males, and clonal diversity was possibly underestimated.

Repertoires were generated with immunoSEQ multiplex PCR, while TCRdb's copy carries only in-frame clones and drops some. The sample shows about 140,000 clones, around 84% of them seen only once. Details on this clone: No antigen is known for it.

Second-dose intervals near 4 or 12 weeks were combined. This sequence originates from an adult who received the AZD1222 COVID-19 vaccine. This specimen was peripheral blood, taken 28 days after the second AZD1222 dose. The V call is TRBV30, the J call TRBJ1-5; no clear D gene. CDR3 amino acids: CAWSEKGYQPQHF. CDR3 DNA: TGTGCCTGGAGTGAGAAGGGCTATCAGCCCCAGCATTTT.